One sample yielded the 23 T cell receptor beta chains listed below, sequenced in a study of T cell responses to AZD1222 COVID-19 vaccine. Measured with immunoSEQ multiplex PCR; TCRdb has only the in-frame clones, and not every one. The table records some 180,000 clones, approximately 91% of them present only once. The sample in question was peripheral blood, obtained 28 days after the second AZD1222 dose. All receptors derive from an adult who received the AZD1222 COVID-19 vaccine.

This rearrangement joins TRBV27 to TRBJ2-3, with 9 bases identical to TRBD2. This CDR3 contains 16 residues. CDR1 MNHEY and CDR2 SMNVEV come from the germline V gene (reference sequence). V shed 3 bases, J shed 5 bases, and the junction held 9 bases outside the gene matches. The CDR3 DNA follows: TGTGCCAGCAGTTTGAATGGTCTAGCGGGAATAGATACGCAGTATTTT. This codes for CASSLNGLAGIDTQYF.

The table lists this clone with a count of one. V usage is TRBV19 and J usage is TRBJ2-5; 7 positions match TRBD2. The CDR3 covers 15 residues. J lost 2 bases, V lost 8 bases, and 11 bases had no gene match. Per germline, CDR1 LNHDA and CDR2 SQIVND (reference sequence). CDR3 nucleotides: TGTGCCAGTTCGGATGGGGCTAGCGGACAAGAGACCCAGTACTTC. Its translation is CASSDGASGQETQYF.

The V call is TRBV3-1 (or the pseudogene TRBV3-2), the J call TRBJ1-2; D is possibly TRBD1 (6 bases). Germline values: CDR1 LGHDT, CDR2 YNNKEL (reference sequence). Trimming removed 0 bases from V and 3 bases from J, with 11 bases in between. The CDR3 consists of 15 residues. The CDR3 is CASSQEGALHYGYTF. The CDR3 DNA sequence: TGTGCCAGCAGCCAAGAGGGGGCTCTTCACTATGGCTACACCTTC.

This rearrangement joins TRBV19 to TRBJ2-4, with D possibly being TRBD1 (7 bases). With 10 bases removed from V and 6 bases from J, the gap between germline ends came to 19 bases. CDR3 size: 14 residues. Germline V lookup: CDR1 LNHDA, CDR2 SQIVND (reference sequence). CDR3 residues: CATSGGPERNIQYF. CDR3 sequence (DNA): TGTGCCACCTCAGGGGGGCCTGAGCGAAACATTCAGTACTTC.

This clone was seen only a few times. This sequence joins TRBV5-4 and TRBJ1-1; D not resolved. The CDR3 runs 14 residues. CDR1 is SGHNT, CDR2 YYREEE, per germline (reference sequence). Trimming cost V 4 bases and J 1 base, with 11 bases left between them. The CDR3: CASSPTPENTEAFF. The CDR3 bases are TGTGCCAGCAGCCCCACCCCGGAGAACACTGAAGCTTTCTTT. The entire variable domain, with the rest obtained from reference TRBV5-4 and TRBJ1-1, is as follows: ETGVTQSPTHLIKTRGQQVTLRCSSQSGHNTVSWYQQALGQGPQFIFQYYREEENGRGNFPPRFSGLQFPNYSSELNVNALELDDSALYLCASSPTPENTEAFFGQGTRLTVV.

This clone was picked up one time. The V gene is TRBV3-1 (or the pseudogene TRBV3-2), the J gene TRBJ2-1; TRBD2 agrees at 14 bases. Trimming removed 5 bases from V and 8 bases from J; junction bases left unmatched: 8. Looked up from germline, CDR1 is LGHDT and CDR2 is YNNKEL (reference sequence). The CDR3 is made up of 16 amino acids. CDR3 in amino acids: CASSFRTSGGSDEQFF. CDR3 DNA: TGTGCCAGCAGCTTCCGGACTAGCGGGGGGAGCGATGAGCAGTTCTTC.

The chain couples TRBV19 to TRBJ2-5, with 14 bases matching TRBD2. The CDR3 is 16 residues long. J was trimmed by 4 bases and V by 5 bases; bases with no gene match: 6. Germline CDR1 reads LNHDA; CDR2 reads SQIVND (reference sequence). Here the CDR3 DNA reads TGTGCCAGTAGTTTTCGGACTAGCGGGGGGACAGAGACCCAGTACTTC. Protein: CASSFRTSGGTETQYF.

The CDR3 is CASSFRAATDSNQPQHF. The CDR3 region has the DNA TGTGCCAGCAGTTTCCGGGCCGCGACAGATAGCAATCAGCCCCAGCATTTT. The rearrangement uses TRBV28 and TRBJ1-5; tentatively, D is TRBD1 (5 bases). Germline V gene data show CDR1 as MDHEN and CDR2 as SYDVKM. The CDR3 has 17 amino acids. V was cut by 3 bases and J by 0 bases, with 15 bases left in between.

This chain connects TRBV19 to TRBJ2-3; 10 bases match TRBD1. The germline gives CDR1 LNHDA, CDR2 SQIVND (reference sequence). The ends lost 4 bases at V and 1 base at J; junction bases unmatched: 8. The CDR3 has 17 residues. For the CDR3, the DNA is TGTGCCAGTAGTAGTAACCCGACAGGGGGCGGCACAGATACGCAGTATTTT. Protein: CASSSNPTGGGTDTQYF.

The chain combines TRBV5-1 with TRBJ2-2; D gene ambiguous. The length of the CDR3 is 14 residues. CDR1 is SGHRS, CDR2 YFSETQ, per germline. V dropped 4 bases and J dropped 6 bases, with 13 bases sitting between them. The CDR3 nucleotides read TGCGCCAGCAGCGCCTTCTCCGCGGCCGGGGAGCTGTTTTTT. Its translation is CASSAFSAAGELFF.

The chain joins TRBV5-1 to TRBJ2-5; maybe TRBD1 (6 bases). The germline CDR1 and CDR2 sequences are SGHRS and YFSETQ. Trimming pared 2 bases from V and 2 bases from J, leaving 10 bases between. This CDR3 region has 14 residues. Here the CDR3 reads CASSLGQRQETQYF. CDR3 DNA sequence: TGCGCCAGCAGCTTAGGACAGAGACAAGAGACCCAGTACTTC.

The V and J genes are TRBV5-5 and TRBJ1-6, with TRBD1 matching over 10 bases. Germline V gives CDR1 SGHKS, CDR2 YYEKEE (reference sequence). V dropped 4 bases and J dropped 7; count of bases not matched to a gene: 5. The CDR3 runs 15 residues. For the CDR3, the DNA is TGTGCCAGCAGCACGGGACAGGGGCGGAATTCACCCCTCCACTTT. This codes for CASSTGQGRNSPLHF.

The gene calls are TRBV12-3 or TRBV12-4 and TRBJ2-7; weak D call: TRBD1 (5 bases). This CDR3 has 13 residues. V was trimmed by 6 bases and J by 3 bases, leaving 12 bases between them. The CDR3 DNA sequence: TGTGCCAGCAGCCGGACATCCTTCTACGAGCAGTACTTC. As protein: CASSRTSFYEQYF.

The chain uses TRBV11-2 and TRBJ2-3; 7 nucleotides align to TRBD2. The CDR3 length is 14 residues. J was trimmed by 5 bases and V by 5 bases; bases with no gene match: 7. The germline gives CDR1 SGHAT, CDR2 FQNNGV. In DNA form, the CDR3 reads TGTGCCAGCAGCCCAGGACTAGATGTAGATACGCAGTATTTT. Its protein product is CASSPGLDVDTQYF.

This chain joins TRBV4-2 and TRBJ2-7, with 9 bases fitting TRBD1. The junction had 9 bases not matched to a gene; V was cut back by 2 bases and J by 4 bases. Germline-derived CDR1 and CDR2 are LGHNA and YNFKEQ. The CDR3 has 16 residues. This chain's CDR3 is CASSQTTRGQGYEQYF. The CDR3 nucleotides read TGTGCCAGCAGCCAAACAACCAGGGGACAGGGTTACGAGCAGTACTTC.

The V call is TRBV5-1, the J call TRBJ1-4, with 8 bases fitting TRBD1. The germline gives CDR1 SGHRS, CDR2 YFSETQ. The junction had 6 bases not matched to a gene; V was cut back by 4 bases and J by 7 bases. The CDR3 has 14 amino acids. The CDR3 bases are TGCGCCAGCAGCGAAGGACAGGGAACTGAAAAACTGTTTTTT. Protein product: CASSEGQGTEKLFF. Using reference TRBV5-1 and TRBJ1-4 for the parts outside the CDR3, the full variable domain is KAGVTQTPRYLIKTRGQQVTLSCSPISGHRSVSWYQQTPGQGLQFLFEYFSETQRNKGNFPGRFSGRQFSNSRSEMNVSTLELGDSALYLCASSEGQGTEKLFFGSGTQLSVL.

The rearrangement joins TRBV7-9 to TRBJ1-6; 7 nucleotides align to TRBD1. V lost 1 base and J lost 9; bases outside the gene matches: 9. CDR1 and CDR2 (germline): SEHNR, FQNEAQ (reference sequence). The CDR3 extends over 16 amino acids. Here the CDR3 DNA reads TGTGCCAGCAGCTTAGGGGGGACAACAGGGGTTTCACCCCTCCACTTT. Protein sequence: CASSLGGTTGVSPLHF. The full variable domain, in which reference TRBV7-9 and TRBJ1-6 provide the parts outside the CDR3, is DTGVSQNPRHKITKRGQNVTFRCDPISEHNRLYWYRQTLGQGPEFLTYFQNEAQLEKSRLLSDRFSAERPKGSFSTLEIQRTEQGDSAMYLCASSLGGTTGVSPLHFGNGTRLTVT.

This clone was found once. V usage is TRBV29-1 and J usage is TRBJ1-5; 8 bases line up with TRBD1. Germline CDR1 reads SQVTM; CDR2 reads ANQGSEA. This CDR3 spans 15 amino acids. The V segment lost 7 bases and the J segment 3 bases; nucleotides outside the gene matches: 11. CDR3 protein: CSATTGQGDNQPQHF. CDR3 DNA sequence: TGCAGCGCCACTACAGGACAGGGAGACAATCAGCCCCAGCATTTT.

CDR3 in DNA: TGTGCCAGCAGGGATACTAGCGGGAGGGCTGAGCAGTTCTTC. It specifies CASRDTSGRAEQFF. This rearrangement joins TRBV5-5 to TRBJ2-1, with 13 bases that match TRBD2. With V trimmed by 5 bases and J by 9 bases, 5 bases remained unmatched. The CDR3 runs to 14 residues. Germline V lookup: CDR1 SGHKS, CDR2 YYEKEE (reference sequence).

The chain has TRBV2 and TRBJ1-1; no reliable D call. Germline V gene data show CDR1 as SNHLY and CDR2 as FYNNEI. The CDR3 consists of 14 residues. The CDR3 sequence is CANRKSNVNTEAFF. CDR3 sequence (DNA): TGTGCGAACCGGAAATCCAACGTGAACACTGAAGCTTTCTTT.

The chain has TRBV4-1 and TRBJ1-5; TRBD1 matches 8 bases. The CDR3 runs to 16 residues. Per the germline V gene, CDR1 is MGHRA and CDR2 is YSYEKL. V trimming: 1 base; J trimming: 2 bases; junction bases outside the gene matches: 4. The CDR3 loop is CASSQATGAGNQPQHF. CDR3 bases: TGCGCCAGCAGCCAAGCGACAGGGGCAGGCAATCAGCCCCAGCATTTT.

The chain combines TRBV12-3 or TRBV12-4 with TRBJ2-7; D not resolved. Trimming took off 4 bases at V and 2 bases at J, with 6 bases between the two ends. The CDR3 runs 12 residues. In nucleotides, the CDR3 is TGTGCCAGCAGTTCCCCCGCCTACGAGCAGTACTTC. Translating gives CASSSPAYEQYF.

In nucleotides, the CDR3 is TGTGCCAGCAGCCCATCCTCTAACACAGATACGCAGTATTTT. Protein sequence: CASSPSSNTDTQYF. This chain connects TRBV7-9 to TRBJ2-3; D is unresolved. Germline lookup yields CDR1 SEHNR and CDR2 FQNEAQ (reference sequence). V lost 5 bases and J 2 bases, leaving 11 bases between the germline ends. The CDR3 consists of 14 residues.